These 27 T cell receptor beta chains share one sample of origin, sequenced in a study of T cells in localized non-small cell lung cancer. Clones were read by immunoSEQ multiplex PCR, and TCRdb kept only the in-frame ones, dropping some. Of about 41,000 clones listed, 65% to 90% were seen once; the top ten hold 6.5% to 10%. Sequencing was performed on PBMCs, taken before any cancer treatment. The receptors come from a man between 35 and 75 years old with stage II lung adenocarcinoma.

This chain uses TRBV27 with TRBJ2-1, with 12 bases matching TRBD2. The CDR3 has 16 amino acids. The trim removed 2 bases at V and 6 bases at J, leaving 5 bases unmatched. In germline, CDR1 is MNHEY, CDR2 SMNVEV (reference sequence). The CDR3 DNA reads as TGTGCCAGCAGTTTACCCCGGACTAGCGGGATCAATGAGCAGTTCTTC. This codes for CASSLPRTSGINEQFF.

CDR3 sequence reads: CASSFNPTGTGELFF. The DNA of the CDR3 is TGCGCCAGCAGCTTTAACCCAACGGGCACCGGGGAGCTGTTTTTT. The V gene is TRBV5-1, the J gene TRBJ2-2; D remains ambiguous. The CDR3 extends over 15 amino acids. Between the trimmed V and J ends, which lost 2 bases and 4 bases, there was a span of 12 bases. CDR1 and CDR2 from the germline V gene are SGHRS and YFSETQ.

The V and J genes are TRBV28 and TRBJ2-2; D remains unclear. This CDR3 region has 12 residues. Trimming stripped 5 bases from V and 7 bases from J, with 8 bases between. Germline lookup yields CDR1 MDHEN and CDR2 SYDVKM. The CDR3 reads CASSRRSGELFF. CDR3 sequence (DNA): TGTGCCAGCAGTCGCCGGAGCGGGGAGCTGTTTTTT.

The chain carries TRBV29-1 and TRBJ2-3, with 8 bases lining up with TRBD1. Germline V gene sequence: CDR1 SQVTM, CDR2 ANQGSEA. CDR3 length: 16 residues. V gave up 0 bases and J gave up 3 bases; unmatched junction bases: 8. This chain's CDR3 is CSVEDWTGKETDTQYF. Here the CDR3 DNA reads TGCAGCGTTGAAGACTGGACAGGGAAGGAAACAGATACGCAGTATTTT.

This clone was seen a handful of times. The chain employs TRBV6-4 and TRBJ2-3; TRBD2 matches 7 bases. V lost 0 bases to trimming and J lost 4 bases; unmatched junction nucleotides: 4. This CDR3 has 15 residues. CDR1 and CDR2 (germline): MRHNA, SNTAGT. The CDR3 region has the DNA TGTGCCAGCAGTGACTCGGCGGGGGTGTCAGATACGCAGTATTTT. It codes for CASSDSAGVSDTQYF.

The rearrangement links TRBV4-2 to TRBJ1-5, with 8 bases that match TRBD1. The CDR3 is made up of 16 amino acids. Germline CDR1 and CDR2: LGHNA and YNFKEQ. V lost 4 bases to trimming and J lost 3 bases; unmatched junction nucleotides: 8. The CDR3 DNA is TGTGCCAGCAGCCCAGGGACAGGCGTCTCCAATCAGCCCCAGCATTTT. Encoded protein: CASSPGTGVSNQPQHF.

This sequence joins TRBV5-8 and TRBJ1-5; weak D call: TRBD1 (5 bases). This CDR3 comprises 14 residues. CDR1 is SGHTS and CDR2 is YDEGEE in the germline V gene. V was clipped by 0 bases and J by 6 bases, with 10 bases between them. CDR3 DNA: TGTGCCAGCAGCTTGGTTTCAGGGAGTCAGCCCCAGCATTTT. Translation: CASSLVSGSQPQHF.

The DNA of the CDR3 is TGTGCCTGGAGGGGCCGGAGGGGAACCTATAATTCACCCCTCCACTTT. It yields the protein CAWRGRRGTYNSPLHF. The chain employs TRBV30 and TRBJ1-6; a possible D gene is TRBD1 (5 bases). V was clipped by 3 bases and J by 2 bases, with 14 bases between them. The CDR3 sequence is 16 residues long. Germline loops: CDR1 GTSNPN, CDR2 SVGIG (reference sequence). Complete variable domain (other parts from reference TRBV30 and TRBJ1-6): SQTIHQWPATLVQPVGSPLSLECTVEGTSNPNLYWYRQAAGRGLQLLFYSVGIGQISSEVPQNLSASRPQDRQFILSSKKLLLSDSGFYLCAWRGRRGTYNSPLHFGNGTRLTVT.

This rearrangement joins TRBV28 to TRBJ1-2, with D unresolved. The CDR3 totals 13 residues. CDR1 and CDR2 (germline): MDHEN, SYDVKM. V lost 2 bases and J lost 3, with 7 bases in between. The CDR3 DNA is TGTGCCAGCAGTTTAAGAAGGGACTATGGCTACACCTTC. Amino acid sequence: CASSLRRDYGYTF.

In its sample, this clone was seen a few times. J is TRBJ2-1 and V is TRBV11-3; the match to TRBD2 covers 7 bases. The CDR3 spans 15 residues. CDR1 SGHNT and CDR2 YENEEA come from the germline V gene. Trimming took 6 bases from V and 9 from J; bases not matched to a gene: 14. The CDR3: CASRSSGGRGSEQFF. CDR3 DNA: TGTGCCAGCAGATCGTCTGGAGGGCGGGGGAGTGAGCAGTTCTTC.

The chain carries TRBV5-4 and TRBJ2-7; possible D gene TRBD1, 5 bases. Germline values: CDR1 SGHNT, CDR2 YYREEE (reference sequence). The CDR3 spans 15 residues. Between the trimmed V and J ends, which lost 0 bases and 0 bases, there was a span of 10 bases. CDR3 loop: CASSLDQGVSYEQYF. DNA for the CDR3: TGTGCCAGCAGCTTGGATCAGGGTGTCTCCTACGAGCAGTACTTC.

The CDR3 nucleotides are TGCGCCAGCAGTCCCTCGGGAGGGGCCCGTAAAGAGACCCAGTACTTC. Protein sequence: CASSPSGGARKETQYF. The chain employs TRBV23-1 and TRBJ2-5; TRBD2 matches at 8 bases. TRBV23-1 is placed among ORFs of uncertain function. V was clipped by 4 bases and J by 3 bases; unmatched bases: 10. CDR3 length: 16 residues.

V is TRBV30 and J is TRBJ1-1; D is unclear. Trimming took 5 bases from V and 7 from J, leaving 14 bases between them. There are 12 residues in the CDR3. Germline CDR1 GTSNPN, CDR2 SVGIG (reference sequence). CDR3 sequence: CAWRAYSFEAFF. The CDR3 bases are TGTGCCTGGCGGGCTTACTCCTTTGAAGCTTTCTTT.

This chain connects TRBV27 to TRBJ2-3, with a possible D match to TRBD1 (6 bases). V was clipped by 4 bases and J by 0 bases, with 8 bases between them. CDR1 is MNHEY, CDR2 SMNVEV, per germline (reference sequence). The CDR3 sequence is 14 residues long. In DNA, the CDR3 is TGTGCCAGCAGTTCCAGGGGAAGCACAGATACGCAGTATTTT. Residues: CASSSRGSTDTQYF.

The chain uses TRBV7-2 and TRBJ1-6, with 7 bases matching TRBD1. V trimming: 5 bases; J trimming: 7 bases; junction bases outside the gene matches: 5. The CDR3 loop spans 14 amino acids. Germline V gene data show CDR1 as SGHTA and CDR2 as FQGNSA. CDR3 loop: CASSPGQPNSPLHF. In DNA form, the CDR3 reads TGTGCCAGCAGCCCGGGACAGCCGAATTCACCCCTCCACTTT.

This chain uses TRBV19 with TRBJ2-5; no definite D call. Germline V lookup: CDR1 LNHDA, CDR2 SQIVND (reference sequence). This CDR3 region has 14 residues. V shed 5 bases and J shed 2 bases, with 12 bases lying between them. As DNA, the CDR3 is TGTGCCAGTAGTCCCCGTAGCAGACAAGAGACCCAGTACTTC. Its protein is CASSPRSRQETQYF.

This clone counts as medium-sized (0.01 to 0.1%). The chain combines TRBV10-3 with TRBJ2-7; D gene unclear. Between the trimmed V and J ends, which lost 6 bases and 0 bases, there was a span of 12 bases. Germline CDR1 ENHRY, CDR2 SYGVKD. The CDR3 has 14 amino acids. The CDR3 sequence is CAIRSDLDSYEQYF. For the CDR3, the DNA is TGTGCCATCAGGTCAGATCTTGACTCCTACGAGCAGTACTTC.

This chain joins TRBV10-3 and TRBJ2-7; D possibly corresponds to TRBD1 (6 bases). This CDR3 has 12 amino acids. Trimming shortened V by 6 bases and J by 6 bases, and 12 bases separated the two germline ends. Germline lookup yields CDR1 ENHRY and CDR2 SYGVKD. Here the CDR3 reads CAISRTDGEQYF. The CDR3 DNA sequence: TGTGCCATCAGCAGGACAGACGGCGAGCAGTACTTC.

CDR3 sequence: CASSGTGASGYTF. In DNA, the CDR3 is TGTGCCAGTTCGGGGACAGGGGCCAGTGGCTACACCTTC. The chain recombines TRBV10-3 with TRBJ1-2, with 10 bases fitting TRBD1. Per germline, CDR1 ENHRY and CDR2 SYGVKD. V gave up 10 bases and J gave up 7 bases; unmatched junction bases: 9. The CDR3 is 13 amino acids.

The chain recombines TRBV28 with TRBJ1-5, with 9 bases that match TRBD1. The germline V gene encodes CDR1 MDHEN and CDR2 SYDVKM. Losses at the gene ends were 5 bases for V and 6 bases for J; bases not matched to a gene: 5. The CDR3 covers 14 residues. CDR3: CASSQGQGGQPQHF. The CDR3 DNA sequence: TGTGCCAGCAGTCAGGGACAGGGAGGTCAGCCCCAGCATTTT. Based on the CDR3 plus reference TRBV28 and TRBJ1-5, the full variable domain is DVKVTQSSRYLVKRTGEKVFLECVQDMDHENMFWYRQDPGLGLRLIYFSYDVKMKEKGDIPEGYSVSREKKERFSLILESASTNQTSMYLCASSQGQGGQPQHFGDGTRLSIL.

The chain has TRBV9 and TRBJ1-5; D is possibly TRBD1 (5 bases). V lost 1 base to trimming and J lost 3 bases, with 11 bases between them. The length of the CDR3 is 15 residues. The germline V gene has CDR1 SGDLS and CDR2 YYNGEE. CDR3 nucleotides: TGTGCCAGCAGCGTAATGGGGGATCCCAATCAGCCCCAGCATTTT. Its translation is CASSVMGDPNQPQHF. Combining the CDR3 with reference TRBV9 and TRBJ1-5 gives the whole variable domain DSGVTQTPKHLITATGQRVTLRCSPRSGDLSVYWYQQSLDQGLQFLIQYYNGEERAKGNILERFSAQQFPDLHSELNLSSLELGDSALYFCASSVMGDPNQPQHFGDGTRLSIL.

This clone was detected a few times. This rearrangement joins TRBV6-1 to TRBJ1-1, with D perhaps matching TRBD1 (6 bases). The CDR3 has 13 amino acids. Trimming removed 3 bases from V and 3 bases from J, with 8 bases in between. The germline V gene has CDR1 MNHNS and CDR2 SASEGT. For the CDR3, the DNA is TGTGCCAGCAGTGAGGGGACATACACTGAAGCTTTCTTT. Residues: CASSEGTYTEAFF.

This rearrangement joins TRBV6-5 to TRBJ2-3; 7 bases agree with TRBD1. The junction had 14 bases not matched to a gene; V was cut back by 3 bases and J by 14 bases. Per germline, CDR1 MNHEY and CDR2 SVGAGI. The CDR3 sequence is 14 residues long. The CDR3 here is CASSYTGQASSGYF. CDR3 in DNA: TGTGCCAGCAGTTATACAGGACAGGCTTCCTCAGGGTATTTT.

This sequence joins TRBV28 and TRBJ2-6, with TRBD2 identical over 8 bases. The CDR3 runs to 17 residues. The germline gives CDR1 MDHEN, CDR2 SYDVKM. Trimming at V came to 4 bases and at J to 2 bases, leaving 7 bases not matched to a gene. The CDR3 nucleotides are TGTGCCAGCAGTTCCTCTAAAGCGGGAGCTGGGGCCAACGTCCTGACTTTC. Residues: CASSSSKAGAGANVLTF.

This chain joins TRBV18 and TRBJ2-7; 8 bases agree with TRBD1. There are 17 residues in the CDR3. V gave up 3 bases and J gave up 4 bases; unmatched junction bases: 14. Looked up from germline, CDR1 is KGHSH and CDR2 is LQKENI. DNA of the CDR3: TGTGCCAGCTCACCCAAAGGGGCCGGGACAGGAAAGTACGAGCAGTACTTC. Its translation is CASSPKGAGTGKYEQYF. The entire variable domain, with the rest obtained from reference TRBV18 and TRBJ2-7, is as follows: NAGVMQNPRHLVRRRGQEARLRCSPMKGHSHVYWYRQLPEEGLKFMVYLQKENIIDESGMPKERFSAEFPKEGPSILRIQQVVRGDSAAYFCASSPKGAGTGKYEQYFGPGTRLTVT.

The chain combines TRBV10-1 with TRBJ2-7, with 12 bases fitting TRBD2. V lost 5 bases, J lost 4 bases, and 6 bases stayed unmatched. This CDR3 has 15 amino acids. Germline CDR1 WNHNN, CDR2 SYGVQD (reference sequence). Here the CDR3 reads CASSKTSGGSYEQYF. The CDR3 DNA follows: TGCGCCAGCAGTAAGACTAGCGGGGGAAGTTACGAGCAGTACTTC.

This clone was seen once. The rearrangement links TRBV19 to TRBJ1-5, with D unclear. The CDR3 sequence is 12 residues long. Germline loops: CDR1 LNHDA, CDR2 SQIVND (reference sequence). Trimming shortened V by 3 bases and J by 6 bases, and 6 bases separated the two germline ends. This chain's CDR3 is CASSMVAQPQHF. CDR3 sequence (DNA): TGTGCCAGTAGTATGGTCGCTCAGCCCCAGCATTTT.